Each of the 32 T cell receptor beta chains below was sequenced from the same sample in a study of identical twins. TCRdb reprocessed the 5' RACE reads with MiXCR, giving one entry per CDR3 protein. The table has approximately 600,000 distinct CDR3 sequences, 7.1% seen once. These data were likewise used in another study, on yellow fever vaccine responses in identical twins.

Input material: PBMCs. The origin of the receptors is a woman younger than 30 in good health.

The V and J genes are TRBV4-1 and TRBJ2-7; 8 nucleotides align to TRBD1. Germline lookup yields CDR1 MGHRA and CDR2 YSYEKL. The CDR3 extends over 16 amino acids. V trimming: 0 bases; J trimming: 1 base; junction bases outside the gene matches: 5. CDR3 region: CASSQDQGAFSYEQYF. The CDR3 coding sequence is TGCGCCAGCAGCCAAGATCAGGGGGCATTTTCCTACGAGCAGTACTTC.

The gene calls are TRBV2 and TRBJ2-5; 10 bases line up with TRBD1. Germline values: CDR1 SNHLY, CDR2 FYNNEI. The CDR3 loop spans 17 amino acids. Trimming at V came to 6 bases and at J to 5 bases, leaving 15 bases not matched to a gene. The CDR3 loop is CASSASPGTGERETQYF. The CDR3 DNA is TGTGCCAGCAGCGCAAGTCCCGGGACAGGGGAACGGGAGACCCAGTACTTC.

V and J are TRBV20-1 and TRBJ2-1; possibly TRBD1 or TRBD2 for D (6 bases each). Germline V gene lookup returns CDR1 DFQATT and CDR2 SNEGSKA (reference sequence). The V end lost 6 bases, the J end lost 5 bases, and 20 bases lay between the germline ends. The CDR3 extends over 15 amino acids. CDR3 protein: CSAAEGGIYDNEQFF. The DNA for the CDR3 is TGCAGTGCCGCCGAAGGGGGGATTTATGACAATGAGCAGTTCTTC.

The table lists this clonotype with a few counts. The chain combines TRBV20-1 with TRBJ2-2, with D uncertain. Germline values: CDR1 DFQATT, CDR2 SNEGSKA (reference sequence). The CDR3 has 13 residues. The V gene lost 4 bases and the J gene lost 0 bases, with 6 bases spanning the gap. The CDR3 sequence: CSATVTNTGELFF. The CDR3 region has the DNA TGCAGTGCTACCGTCACGAACACCGGGGAGCTGTTTTTT.

The table lists this clonotype with a few counts. V usage is TRBV9 and J usage is TRBJ2-5, with TRBD1 identical over 9 bases. CDR1 is SGDLS, CDR2 YYNGEE, per germline. The ends lost 3 bases at V and 5 bases at J; junction bases unmatched: 8. The CDR3 spans 15 residues. The DNA for the CDR3 is TGTGCCAGCAGCGCCTGGGACAGGGATTTGGAGACCCAGTACTTC. Amino acid sequence: CASSAWDRDLETQYF.

This clonotype has at least ten counts. V and J are TRBV7-9 and TRBJ2-5; perhaps D is TRBD1 or TRBD2 (5 bases each). Trimming removed 5 bases from V and 5 bases from J, with 15 bases in between. Germline V lookup: CDR1 SEHNR, CDR2 FQNEAQ (reference sequence). CDR3 length: 14 amino acids. Here the CDR3 reads CASSEGRRQETQYF. The DNA of the CDR3 is TGTGCCAGCAGCGAGGGACGGCGGCAGGAGACCCAGTACTTC. Variable domain in full (rest from reference TRBV7-9 and TRBJ2-5): DTGVSQNPRHKITKRGQNVTFRCDPISEHNRLYWYRQTLGQGPEFLTYFQNEAQLEKSRLLSDRFSAERPKGSFSTLEIQRTEQGDSAMYLCASSEGRRQETQYFGPGTRLLVL.

The rearrangement links TRBV28 to TRBJ2-3; TRBD2 matches at 12 bases. V shed 3 bases and J 0 bases; nucleotides not matched to a gene: 10. This CDR3 is 19 amino acids long. In germline, CDR1 is MDHEN, CDR2 SYDVKM. The CDR3 nucleotides read TGTGCCAGCAGTTTCTCCTTCGGACTAGCGGGACCTAGCACAGATACGCAGTATTTT. Protein product: CASSFSFGLAGPSTDTQYF.

The genes are TRBV20-1 and TRBJ2-3, with 9 positions matching TRBD2. V shed 1 base and J 0 bases; nucleotides not matched to a gene: 14. Germline V gene lookup returns CDR1 DFQATT and CDR2 SNEGSKA (reference sequence). The CDR3 has 19 residues. The CDR3 reads CSARGGATGLAHSTDTQYF. CDR3 in DNA: TGCAGTGCTAGAGGCGGGGCCACGGGACTAGCTCATAGCACAGATACGCAGTATTTT.

This clonotype turned up a few times. The chain carries TRBV7-8 and TRBJ2-3, with D possibly matching TRBD1 (5 bases). Germline assignment: CDR1 SGHVS and CDR2 FQNEAQ. Deletions cut 1 base from V and 10 bases from J, with 9 bases between. The CDR3 is 12 amino acids. In DNA form, the CDR3 reads TGTGCCAGCAGCTTAGTTCAGGGTGCGCAGTATTTT. Amino acids: CASSLVQGAQYF.

CDR3 sequence (DNA): TGTGCCAGCAGCCCCTTTCTAGGGGCGCAGTATTTT. Its protein is CASSPFLGAQYF. The J gene is TRBJ2-3, the V gene TRBV6-5; weak D call: TRBD1 (5 bases). This CDR3 has 12 residues. From germline, CDR1 is MNHEY and CDR2 SVGAGI. Trimming shortened V by 6 bases and J by 10 bases, and 14 bases separated the two germline ends.

Only a few counts were recorded for this clonotype. This chain links TRBV5-1 with TRBJ1-1, with 8 positions matching TRBD1. Looked up from germline, CDR1 is SGHRS and CDR2 is YFSETQ. With 9 bases clipped from V and 5 bases from J, the junction kept 12 bases outside the gene matches. The CDR3 consists of 14 residues. The CDR3 is CATSDRGVGTEAFF. DNA of the CDR3: TGCGCCACCAGTGACAGGGGAGTGGGGACTGAAGCTTTCTTT.

The CDR3 DNA reads TGTGCCAGCAGTAACAGGGTTTTCTACTACTATAATTCACCCCTCCACTTT. It is translated as CASSNRVFYYYNSPLHF. The chain links TRBV27 to TRBJ1-6; TRBD1 might be the D (6 bases). Trimming stripped 5 bases from V and 3 bases from J, with 17 bases between. The CDR3 runs 17 residues. The V gene's germline CDR1 is MNHEY and CDR2 SMNVEV (reference sequence).

The gene calls are TRBV6-5 and TRBJ1-3; D gene uncertain. Between the trimmed V and J ends, which lost 4 bases and 0 bases, there was a span of 7 bases. CDR3 length: 14 residues. Per germline, CDR1 MNHEY and CDR2 SVGAGI. The chain's CDR3 is CASSFGISGNTIYF. CDR3 DNA: TGTGCCAGCAGTTTCGGGATCTCTGGAAACACCATATATTTT.

This clonotype has a handful of counts. Relative to the germline gene, one junction end is altered; a read error may explain this. The rearrangement uses TRBV5-1 and TRBJ2-4, with D uncertain. This CDR3 contains 12 residues. Germline V gene data show CDR1 as SGHRS and CDR2 as YFSETQ. Here the CDR3 DNA reads TGCGCCAGCAGCTTGGGGTGGCGGAACTGGGACTTC. Translated, it gives CASSLGWRNWDF.

The chain has TRBV11-2 and TRBJ2-7, with 7 bases identical to TRBD2. The CDR3 spans 18 residues. CDR1 and CDR2 (germline): SGHAT, FQNNGV. The ends lost 3 bases at V and 2 bases at J; junction bases unmatched: 16. Here the CDR3 reads CASSFTLLTGTKTYEQYF. CDR3 DNA sequence: TGTGCCAGCAGCTTTACCCTCCTAACCGGGACTAAAACCTACGAGCAGTACTTC.

This clonotype was counted many times. This sequence joins TRBV3-1 and TRBJ2-1; tentative D call: TRBD1 (5 bases). The V end was cut by 4 bases, the J end by 7 bases, with 8 bases between. The CDR3 sequence is 12 residues long. CDR1 and CDR2 from the germline V gene are LGHDT and YNNKEL (reference sequence). The CDR3: CASSRNRNEQFF. The CDR3 DNA reads TGTGCCAGCAGCCGTAACAGGAATGAGCAGTTCTTC.

This clonotype was seen a few times. The chain joins TRBV29-1 to TRBJ2-1, with D perhaps matching TRBD1 (6 bases). Trimming shortened V by 0 bases and J by 3 bases, and 15 bases separated the two germline ends. CDR3 length: 16 amino acids. Germline CDR1 SQVTM, CDR2 ANQGSEA. The CDR3 DNA follows: TGCAGCGTTGAAGATCTTGAAGGGGGATTCTACAATGAGCAGTTCTTC. Its translation is CSVEDLEGGFYNEQFF.

This clonotype was picked up a small number of times. The V call is TRBV6-2 or TRBV6-3, the J call TRBJ2-5, with D possibly called TRBD1 or TRBD2 (5 bases each). Per germline, CDR1 MNHEY and CDR2 SVGEGT. The CDR3 runs 14 residues. V was pared by 0 bases and J by 5 bases, with 10 bases between. CDR3 in amino acids: CASSYSGDLETQYF. As DNA, the CDR3 is TGTGCCAGCAGTTACTCGGGGGACCTGGAGACCCAGTACTTC.

The CDR3 loop is CASSYVEGNGGYTF. The CDR3 region has the DNA TGTGCCAGCAGCTATGTAGAGGGAAACGGCGGCTACACCTTC. This chain connects TRBV5-5 to TRBJ1-2; D not resolved. Looked up from germline, CDR1 is SGHKS and CDR2 is YYEKEE (reference sequence). V was cut by 3 bases and J by 8 bases, with 17 bases left in between. This CDR3 comprises 14 residues.

Only a few counts were recorded for this clonotype. The chain employs TRBV7-6 and TRBJ2-1, with 9 bases matching TRBD2. This CDR3 has 17 amino acids. V trimming: 2 bases; J trimming: 0 bases; junction bases outside the gene matches: 5. Looked up from germline, CDR1 is SGHVS and CDR2 is FNYEAQ. CDR3 bases: TGTGCCAGCAGCTTATTTAGGCGGGGGGGCTCCTACAATGAGCAGTTCTTC. As protein: CASSLFRRGGSYNEQFF.

This clonotype appeared a few times. The rearrangement joins TRBV6-2 or TRBV6-3 to TRBJ2-7; 9 positions agree with TRBD2. This CDR3 is 13 amino acids long. V was pared by 10 bases and J by 3 bases, with 7 bases of the junction left unmatched. Germline lookup yields CDR1 MNHEY and CDR2 SVGEGT. In DNA, the CDR3 is TGTGCCACCTTGAGCGGGAGGAGCTACGAGCAGTACTTC. Its protein is CATLSGRSYEQYF.

This clonotype was found a few times. The chain employs TRBV10-3 and TRBJ2-3; D not certain. Germline CDR1 is ENHRY and CDR2 is SYGVKD. This CDR3 contains 12 residues. Trimming removed 6 bases at V and 4 bases at J, with 8 bases between. The CDR3 DNA is TGTGCCATCAGACCTGAATCAGATACGCAGTATTTT. It is translated as CAIRPESDTQYF.

The V gene is TRBV6-2 or TRBV6-3, the J gene TRBJ1-1; D unclear. The CDR3 has 14 amino acids. Germline V gene lookup returns CDR1 MNHEY and CDR2 SVGEGT. V was trimmed by 2 bases and J by 3 bases, leaving 10 bases between them. This CDR3 is CASSYAGSYTEAFF. CDR3 nucleotide sequence: TGTGCCAGCAGTTACGCCGGGTCGTACACTGAAGCTTTCTTT.

The chain couples TRBV11-2 to TRBJ2-7, with D hard to call. The V end lost 5 bases, the J end lost 2 bases, and 16 bases lay between the germline ends. Germline CDR1 and CDR2: SGHAT and FQNNGV. CDR3 size: 15 residues. The CDR3 DNA follows: TGTGCCAGCAGCGTGACGATTCCTCCTACCTACGAGCAGTACGTC. This encodes CASSVTIPPTYEQYV.

This clonotype was recorded a few times. The chain carries TRBV28 and TRBJ2-5; D not certain. The CDR3 covers 14 residues. The V and J ends lost 2 bases and 2 bases respectively, with 9 bases between them. Germline V gene sequence: CDR1 MDHEN, CDR2 SYDVKM. For the CDR3, the DNA is TGTGCCAGCAGTTTAATTGCGGTGCAAGAGACCCAGTACTTC. This sequence encodes CASSLIAVQETQYF.

This clonotype was seen repeatedly, ten times or more. The chain is built from TRBV7-9 and TRBJ2-7; 9 bases line up with TRBD1. The CDR3 runs 13 residues. CDR1 is SEHNR and CDR2 is FQNEAQ in the germline V gene (reference sequence). The V segment lost 4 bases and the J segment 7 bases; nucleotides outside the gene matches: 5. CDR3 nucleotide sequence: TGTGCCAGCAGCTATGGGACAGGGCGAGAGCAGTACTTC. It yields the protein CASSYGTGREQYF. The full variable domain, rest sourced from reference TRBV7-9 and TRBJ2-7, is DTGVSQNPRHKITKRGQNVTFRCDPISEHNRLYWYRQTLGQGPEFLTYFQNEAQLEKSRLLSDRFSAERPKGSFSTLEIQRTEQGDSAMYLCASSYGTGREQYFGPGTRLTVT.

As to this clonotype: Relative to the germline gene, one junction end is altered; a read error may explain this. CDR3 in amino acids: CASRLGSGYEQYF. The CDR3 region has the DNA TGTGCCAGCCGCTTGGGGTCGGGGTACGAGCAGTACTTC. The chain has TRBV7-9 and TRBJ2-7; D possibly corresponds to TRBD2 (5 bases). The CDR3 has 13 amino acids. CDR1 is SEHNR, CDR2 FQNEAQ, per germline (reference sequence).

This rearrangement joins TRBV5-1 to TRBJ2-5; 9 bases align to TRBD2. This CDR3 contains 17 residues. The V gene's germline CDR1 is SGHRS and CDR2 YFSETQ. Germline trimming cut 4 bases from V and 1 base from J; bases unmatched to any gene: 11. CDR3 bases: TGCGCCAGCAGCCTGACCCCGCGGGGGGGCCCCCAAGAGACCCAGTACTTC. It yields the protein CASSLTPRGGPQETQYF.

This clonotype was seen only a few times. The V call is TRBV27, the J call TRBJ2-3; D remains unclear. CDR3 length equals 16 residues. Germline V gene data show CDR1 as MNHEY and CDR2 as SMNVEV (reference sequence). The V end lost 0 bases, the J end lost 0 bases, and 10 bases lay between the germline ends. CDR3 amino acids: CASSLSVDTSTDTQYF. The DNA of the CDR3 is TGTGCCAGCAGTTTATCGGTGGATACTAGCACAGATACGCAGTATTTT.

This chain uses TRBV12-3 or TRBV12-4 with TRBJ2-7; TRBD1 aligns across 7 bases. The CDR3 extends over 13 amino acids. V lost 6 bases and J lost 2; bases outside the gene matches: 4. The CDR3 protein is CASSHGQAYEQYF. Here the CDR3 DNA reads TGTGCCAGCAGCCACGGACAGGCCTACGAGCAGTACTTC.

This clonotype was seen many times. This chain connects TRBV9 to TRBJ2-1; TRBD1 is a possible D gene (6 bases). The V and J ends lost 3 bases and 1 base respectively, with 14 bases between them. CDR3 length: 16 amino acids. Germline CDR1 reads SGDLS; CDR2 reads YYNGEE. Here the CDR3 DNA reads TGTGCCAGCAGCGCAGGAGGACAGATATCCTACAATGAGCAGTTCTTC. It translates to CASSAGGQISYNEQFF.

This clonotype appeared many times. The chain is built from TRBV5-1 and TRBJ2-3; TRBD2 might be the D (5 bases). Germline V gene sequence: CDR1 SGHRS, CDR2 YFSETQ. The CDR3 spans 14 residues. The germline V and J ends were trimmed by 7 bases and 4 bases, with 16 bases remaining between them. The CDR3 reads CASAQGAGPDTQYF. CDR3 bases: TGCGCCAGCGCCCAAGGCGCGGGCCCAGATACGCAGTATTTT.